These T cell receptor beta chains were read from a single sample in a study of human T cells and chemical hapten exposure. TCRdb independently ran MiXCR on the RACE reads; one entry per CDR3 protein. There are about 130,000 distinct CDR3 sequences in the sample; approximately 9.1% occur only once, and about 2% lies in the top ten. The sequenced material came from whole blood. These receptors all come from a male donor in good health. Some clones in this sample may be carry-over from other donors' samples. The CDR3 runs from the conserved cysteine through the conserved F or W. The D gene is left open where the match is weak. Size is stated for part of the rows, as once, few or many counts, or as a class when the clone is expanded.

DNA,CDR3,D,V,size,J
TGTGCCAGCAGTGAACAATACAGGGGGCTAAACTCCGTCTCATCCAATGAGCAGTTCTTC,CASSEQYRGLNSVSSNEQFF,TRBD1,TRBV6-1,-,TRBJ2-1
TGCAGCGTTGAAGATCTAAAAAGAGGGGGGAATGAAAAACTGTTTTTT,CSVEDLKRGGNEKLFF,-,TRBV29-1,-,TRBJ1-4
TGTGCCATCAGTGAGTCGAAGGAGAACACTGAAGCTTTCTTT,CAISESKENTEAFF,-,TRBV10-3,few,TRBJ1-1
TGTGCCAGCAGCCCCCCCGGGGGGAGGCGGCCGAGAGCGCAGTATTTT,CASSPPGGRRPRAQYF,TRBD2,TRBV7-6,few,TRBJ2-3
TGTGCCAGCAGCCGACAGGGCCAAGAGACCCAGTACTTC,CASSRQGQETQYF,TRBD1,TRBV27,many,TRBJ2-5
TGTGCCAGCAGCCCGGGTTACGGGGCCTACGAGCAGTACTTC,CASSPGYGAYEQYF,-,TRBV4-2,-,TRBJ2-7
TGTGCCAGTCGGCTAGCGGGAGGGACAGATACGCAGTATTTT,CASRLAGGTDTQYF,TRBD2,TRBV27,many,TRBJ2-3
TGTGCCAGCAGCCAAGGTACAGAAGCTTTCTTT,CASSQGTEAFF,-,TRBV3-1,many,TRBJ1-1
TGCAGTGCTAGAGATCGAAAAAGTGGAACAGGCACAGATACGCAGTATTTT,CSARDRKSGTGTDTQYF,-,TRBV20-1,-,TRBJ2-3
TGTGCCAGCAGCTTAGTTACGGCCGCCACTGAAGCTTTCTTT,CASSLVTAATEAFF,-,TRBV11-2,-,TRBJ1-1
TGTGCCAGCAGTTTCTCCCCGAGCCAAGAGACCCAGTACTTC,CASSFSPSQETQYF,-,TRBV27,many,TRBJ2-5